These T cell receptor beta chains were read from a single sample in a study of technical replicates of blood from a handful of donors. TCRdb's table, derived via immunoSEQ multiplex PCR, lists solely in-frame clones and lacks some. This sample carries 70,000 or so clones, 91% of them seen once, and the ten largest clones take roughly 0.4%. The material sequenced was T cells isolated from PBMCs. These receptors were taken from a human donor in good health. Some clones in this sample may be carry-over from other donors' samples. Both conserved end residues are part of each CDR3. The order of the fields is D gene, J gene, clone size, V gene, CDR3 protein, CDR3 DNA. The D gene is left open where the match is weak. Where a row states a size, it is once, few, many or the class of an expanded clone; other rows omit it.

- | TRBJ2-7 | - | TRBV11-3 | CASSLTGSSYEQYF | TGTGCCAGCAGCTTAACAGGATCTAGCTACGAGCAGTACTTC
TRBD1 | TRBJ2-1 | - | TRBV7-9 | CASSLGQGVGNEQFF | TGTGCCAGCAGCTTAGGACAGGGGGTCGGAAATGAGCAGTTCTTC
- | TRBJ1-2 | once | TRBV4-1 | CASSQDRGSRGYTF | TGCGCCAGCAGCCAAGACAGGGGATCGCGTGGCTACACCTTC
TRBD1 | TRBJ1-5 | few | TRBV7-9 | CASSRQGEPQHF | TGTGCCAGCAGTCGACAGGGGGAGCCCCAGCATTTT
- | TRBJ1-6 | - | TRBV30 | CAWTQGFGYYNSPLHF | TGTGCCTGGACCCAGGGGTTCGGGTACTATAATTCACCCCTCCACTTT
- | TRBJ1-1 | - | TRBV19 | CASSIRDRLSTEAFF | TGTGCCAGTAGTATCAGGGATCGCCTGAGCACTGAAGCTTTCTTT
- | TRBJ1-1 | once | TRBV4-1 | CASSQEGDFGRTEAFF | TGCGCCAGCAGCCAAGAGGGGGACTTTGGACGGACTGAAGCTTTCTTT
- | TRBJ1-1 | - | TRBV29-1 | CSVEGSRDTEAFF | TGCAGCGTTGAAGGAAGCAGGGACACTGAAGCTTTCTTT
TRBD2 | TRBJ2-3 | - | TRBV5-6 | CASTPLGAGVADTQYF | TGTGCCAGCACCCCTCTGGGAGCGGGAGTTGCAGATACGCAGTATTTT
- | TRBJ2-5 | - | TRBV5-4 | CASSLGSLLQETQYF | TGTGCCAGCAGCTTGGGGTCACTATTACAAGAGACCCAGTACTTC
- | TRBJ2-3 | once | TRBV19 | CASRGLGTDTQYF | TGTGCCAGTAGGGGACTGGGCACAGATACGCAGTATTTT
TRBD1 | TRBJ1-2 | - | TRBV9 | CASSVGTGPGYTF | TGTGCCAGCAGCGTAGGGACAGGCCCCGGCTACACCTTC
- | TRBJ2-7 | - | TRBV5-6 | CASSSLPSPGFQQYF | TGTGCCAGCAGCTCCCTTCCTTCCCCAGGGTTTCAGCAGTACTTC
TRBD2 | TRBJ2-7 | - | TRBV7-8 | CASSLRAGLAVTSYEQYF | TGTGCCAGCAGCTTAAGAGCGGGACTAGCGGTCACCTCCTACGAGCAGTACTTC
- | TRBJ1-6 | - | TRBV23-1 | CASSQSTTDGGLTPLHF | TGCGCCAGCAGTCAATCGACGACGGACGGGGGGCTAACACCCCTCCACTTT
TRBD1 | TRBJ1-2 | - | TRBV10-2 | CASYRGINYGYTF | TGCGCATCCTACAGGGGGATTAACTATGGCTACACCTTC
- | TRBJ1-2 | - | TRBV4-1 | CASSQVRRAGESYTF | TGCGCCAGCAGCCAAGTTCGACGGGCAGGGGAAAGCTACACCTTC
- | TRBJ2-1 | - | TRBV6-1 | CASRTDSYNEQFF | TGTGCCAGCAGGACGGACAGCTACAATGAGCAGTTCTTC
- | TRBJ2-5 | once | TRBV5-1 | CASSPLSGVETQYF | TGCGCCAGCAGCCCTTTGTCGGGGGTAGAGACCCAGTACTTC
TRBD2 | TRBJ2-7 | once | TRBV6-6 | CASRRGLTWTYEQYF | TGTGCCAGCAGGAGGGGACTAACATGGACCTACGAGCAGTACTTC
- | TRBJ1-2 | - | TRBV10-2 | CASSDQGRSYGYTF | TGCGCCAGCAGCGACCAGGGGCGAAGCTATGGCTACACCTTC
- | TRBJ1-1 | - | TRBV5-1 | CASSAGPAGEAFF | TGCGCCAGCAGCGCGGGTCCCGCAGGTGAAGCTTTCTTT
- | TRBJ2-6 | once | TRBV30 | CAWGHYRRSGRIGANVLTF | TGTGCCTGGGGACACTACCGGCGGTCAGGGCGGATCGGGGCCAACGTCCTGACTTTC
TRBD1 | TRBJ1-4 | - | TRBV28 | CASSFGFRGQGATNEKLFF | TGTGCCAGCAGTTTTGGGTTTCGGGGACAGGGGGCAACTAATGAAAAACTGTTTTTT
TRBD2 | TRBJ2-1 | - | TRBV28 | CASRASASGTANEQFF | TGTGCCAGCAGAGCCAGTGCTAGCGGGACGGCGAATGAGCAGTTCTTC
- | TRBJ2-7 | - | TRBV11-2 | CASSLGGGEQYF | TGTGCCAGCAGCTTAGGGGGCGGCGAGCAGTACTTC
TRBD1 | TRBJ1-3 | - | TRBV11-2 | CASSLEQGAGNTIYF | TGTGCCAGCAGCTTGGAACAGGGGGCTGGAAACACCATATATTTT
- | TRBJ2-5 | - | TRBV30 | CAWSDSGETQYF | TGTGCCTGGAGTGATAGCGGAGAGACCCAGTACTTC
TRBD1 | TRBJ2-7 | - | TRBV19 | CASSIQTGGLYEQYF | TGTGCCAGTAGTATCCAGACAGGGGGTCTCTACGAGCAGTACTTC
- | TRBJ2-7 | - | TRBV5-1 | CASSFGSDQYEQYF | TGCGCCAGCAGCTTCGGGTCAGACCAATACGAGCAGTACTTC
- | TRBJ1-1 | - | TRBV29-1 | CSVEYGVRSEAFF | TGCAGCGTTGAATACGGGGTTAGGTCTGAAGCTTTCTTT
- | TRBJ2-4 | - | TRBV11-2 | CASSSEVADRTKSTQNIQYF | TGTGCCAGCAGCTCAGAAGTGGCGGACAGAACCAAATCTACACAAAACATTCAGTACTTC
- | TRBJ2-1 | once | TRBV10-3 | CAISEYRESYNEQFF | TGTGCCATCAGTGAGTACAGGGAGTCCTACAATGAGCAGTTCTTC
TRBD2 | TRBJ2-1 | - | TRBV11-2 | CASSVGTTYNEQFF | TGTGCCAGCAGCGTAGGGACTACGTACAATGAGCAGTTCTTC
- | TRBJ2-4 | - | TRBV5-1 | CASSLSLGIDYESETAKNIQYF | TGCGCCAGCAGCTTAAGTCTCGGGATCGATTACGAGTCGGAAACAGCCAAAAACATTCAGTACTTC
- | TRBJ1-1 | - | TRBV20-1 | CSASRNTEAFF | TGCAGTGCTAGCCGGAACACTGAAGCTTTCTTT
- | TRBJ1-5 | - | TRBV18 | CASSPREGNQPQHF | TGTGCCAGCTCACCAAGGGAGGGCAATCAGCCCCAGCATTTT
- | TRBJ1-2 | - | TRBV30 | CAWSRTRRDGYTF | TGTGCCTGGAGCCGAACGCGGCGGGATGGCTACACCTTC
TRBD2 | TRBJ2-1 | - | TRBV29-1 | CSVELAGRDEQFF | TGCAGCGTTGAACTAGCGGGACGCGATGAGCAGTTCTTC
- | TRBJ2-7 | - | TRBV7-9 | CASSLLYEQYF | TGTGCCAGCAGCTTACTCTACGAGCAGTACTTC
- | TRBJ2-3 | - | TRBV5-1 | CASDTGGAGTDTQYF | TGCGCCAGCGACACCGGAGGGGCGGGTACAGATACGCAGTATTTT
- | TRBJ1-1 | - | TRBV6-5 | CASSYSKSTVNTEAFF | TGTGCCAGCAGTTACTCGAAGTCTACTGTAAACACTGAAGCTTTCTTT
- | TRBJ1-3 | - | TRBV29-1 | CSVETRGYSGNTIYF | TGCAGCGTTGAAACACGGGGTTACTCTGGAAACACCATATATTTT
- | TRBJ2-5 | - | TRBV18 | CASSPPTVTETQYF | TGTGCCAGCTCACCACCGACAGTTACAGAGACCCAGTACTTC
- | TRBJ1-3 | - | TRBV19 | CASRKPGLTLSGNTIYF | TGTGCCAGTAGGAAGCCGGGACTCACACTCTCTGGAAACACCATATATTTT
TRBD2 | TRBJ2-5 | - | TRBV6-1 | CASRAGGVYQETQYF | TGTGCCAGCAGGGCCGGGGGGGTGTACCAAGAGACCCAGTACTTC
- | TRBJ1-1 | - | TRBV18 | CASSPLGVTEAFF | TGTGCCAGCTCACCACTAGGAGTTACTGAAGCTTTCTTT
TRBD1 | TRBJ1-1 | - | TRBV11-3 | CASSLPGTGRNTEAFF | TGTGCCAGCAGCCTCCCCGGGACAGGAAGGAACACTGAAGCTTTCTTT
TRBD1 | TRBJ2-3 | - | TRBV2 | CASSHPTGSIDTQYF | TGTGCCAGCAGCCACCCGACAGGGTCTATAGATACGCAGTATTTT
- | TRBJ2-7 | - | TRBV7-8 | CASSFGRVSYEQYF | TGTGCCAGCAGCTTCGGGCGGGTTTCCTACGAGCAGTACTTC
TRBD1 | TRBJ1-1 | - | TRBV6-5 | CASRTGQGATEAFF | TGTGCCAGCAGAACGGGACAGGGGGCGACTGAAGCTTTCTTT
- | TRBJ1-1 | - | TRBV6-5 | CASRVGTADTEAFF | TGTGCCAGCAGGGTCGGGACTGCAGACACTGAAGCTTTCTTT
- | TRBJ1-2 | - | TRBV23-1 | CASSQSGGNRQNYGYTF | TGCGCCAGCAGTCAATCGGGTGGAAACAGACAAAACTATGGCTACACCTTC
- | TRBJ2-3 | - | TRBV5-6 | CASSLGHTDTQYF | TGTGCCAGCAGCTTGGGGCACACAGATACGCAGTATTTT
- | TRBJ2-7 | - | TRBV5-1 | CASSSGVTYEQYF | TGCGCCAGCAGCTCCGGGGTTACCTACGAGCAGTACTTC
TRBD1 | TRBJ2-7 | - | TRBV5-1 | CASSRTGNYEQYF | TGCGCCAGCAGCCGGACAGGGAACTACGAGCAGTACTTC
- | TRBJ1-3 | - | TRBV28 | CASSPVVGSSGNTIYF | TGTGCCAGCAGCCCCGTCGTGGGCTCATCTGGAAACACCATATATTTT
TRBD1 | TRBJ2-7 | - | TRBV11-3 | CASSFGTVYEQYF | TGTGCCAGCAGCTTCGGGACAGTCTACGAGCAGTACTTC